Here is one T cell receptor (beta chain) with its context. Its target is unknown. V was pared by 1 base and J by 6 bases, with 9 bases between. The length of the CDR3 is 14 residues. Germline V gene sequence: CDR1 SGHAT, CDR2 FQNNGV. Patients counted as stable if ophthalmopathy did not develop within 18 months. Using RNA transcripts as the source, TCR beta CDR3 regions were amplified. First-round RT-PCR of the TCR CDR3 relied on the HTBI primer set. One entry per CDR3 protein, called by TCRdb with MiXCR from the multiplex PCR reads. The table shows 370,000 or so distinct CDR3 sequences, with around 25% occurring only once. These data belong to a study of T cells in Graves' hyperthyroidism and ophthalmopathy. Points from the study as a whole: Blood held most thyroid clonotypes expanded above 0.001 frequency.

What was sequenced was blood. The rearrangement links TRBV11-2 to TRBJ2-2; possibly TRBD1 or TRBD2 for D (6 bases each). The clonotype originates from a man in his fifties or sixties with Graves' hyperthyroidism. For the CDR3, the DNA is TGTGCCAGCAGCTTAGGGGGGGCTGCCGGGGAGCTGTTTTTT. It translates to CASSLGGAAGELFF.